This T cell receptor (beta chain) comes out of a study of shared clonotypes between healthy human individuals. Free of recent acute infections or vaccinations, the donors were healthy HIV-negative adults. Within Nashville, Tennessee resided all donors, each a Caucasian adult. Samples underwent the assay at deep level. As originally analysed: Filtering differed since immunoSEQ provided only junctions, with no quality scores. Clones were sequenced by immunoSEQ multiplex PCR, and TCRdb holds only the in-frame ones, with some missing. The D gene and trimming were derived from the DNA, and the V and J assignments and clone size from that table. The table lists hundreds of thousands of clones, around 81% of them singletons, with approximately 12% in the top ten. In its sample, this clone was seen once. Germline V gene data show CDR1 as SGHVS and CDR2 as FNYEAQ. CDR3 length: 13 residues.

The rearrangement links TRBV7-6 to TRBJ2-5; possible D gene TRBD2, 6 bases. The J call may be wrong; the DNA end is better matched by TRBJ2-7. The TCR comes from a middle-aged woman in good health. Some clones in this sample may be carry-over from other donors' samples. Sequencing was done on a sample of PBMCs. The CDR3 DNA follows: TGTGCCAGCAGCTCGGGACTCAGCTACGAGCAGTACTTC. This codes for CASSSGLSYEQYF.